This TCR beta chain was sequenced during a study of tumor and adjacent non-tumor tissue in lung cancer. General study points: Normal lung showed higher cumulative top 100 clone frequency than tumor.

Ten or more counts support this clonotype. The target antigen is unknown. No cell sorting was done before RNA was extracted from the tissue. TCRbeta libraries were built with three rounds of nested PCR, modified from ARM-PCR. TCRdb recomputed calls from the multiplex PCR reads with MiXCR, one row per CDR3 protein. The sample yields about 85,000 distinct CDR3 sequences, roughly two thirds seen once. This CDR3 has 12 residues. V lost 5 bases, J lost 5 bases, and 8 bases lay in between. V usage is TRBV12-3 or TRBV12-4 and J usage is TRBJ2-3, with D maybe TRBD2 (6 bases). Material for sequencing was lung tumor tissue. The clonotype originates from a man aged 65 to 79 with non-small cell lung cancer. CDR3: CASSTAGDTQYF. The CDR3 DNA is TGTGCCAGCAGTACAGCGGGAGATACGCAGTATTTT.